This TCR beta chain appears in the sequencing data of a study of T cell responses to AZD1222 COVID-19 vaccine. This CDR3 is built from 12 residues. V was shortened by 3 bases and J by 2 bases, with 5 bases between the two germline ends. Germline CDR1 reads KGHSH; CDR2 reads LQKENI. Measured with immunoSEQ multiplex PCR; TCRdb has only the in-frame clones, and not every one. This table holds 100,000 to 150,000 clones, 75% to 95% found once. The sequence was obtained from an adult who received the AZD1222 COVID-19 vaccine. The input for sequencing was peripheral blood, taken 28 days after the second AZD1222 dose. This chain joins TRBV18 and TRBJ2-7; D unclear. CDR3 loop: CASSPDTYEQYF. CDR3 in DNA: TGTGCCAGCTCACCCGATACCTACGAGCAGTACTTC.